The 5 T cell receptor beta chains in this list originate from one sample, sequenced in a study of cytomegalovirus exposure and HLA in healthy donors. This table comes from immunoSEQ multiplex PCR, and its TCRdb copy is limited to in-frame clones, with some not included. The sample has tens of thousands of clones, roughly 94% seen once. Source material: PBMCs. These receptors were obtained from a woman aged 18 to 35 in good health and CMV-seropositive.

This chain joins TRBV28 and TRBJ1-2, with TRBD1 identical over 8 bases. The CDR3 totals 14 residues. CDR1 is MDHEN, CDR2 SYDVKM, per germline. The V segment lost 6 bases and the J segment 8 bases; nucleotides outside the gene matches: 11. CDR3: CASSTGGTLLGYTF. CDR3 bases: TGTGCCAGCAGCACAGGGGGTACTTTACTGGGCTACACCTTC.

CDR3 sequence reads: CASSADRGLIPYGYTF. As DNA, the CDR3 is TGTGCCAGCAGTGCCGACAGGGGGCTAATCCCTTATGGCTACACCTTC. The V call is TRBV6-1, the J call TRBJ1-2, with 10 bases fitting TRBD1. Germline CDR1 reads MNHNS; CDR2 reads SASEGT. The CDR3 consists of 16 residues. Trimming at V came to 4 bases and at J to 5 bases, leaving 10 bases not matched to a gene.

V is TRBV18 and J is TRBJ2-5, with D possibly matching TRBD1 (5 bases). The CDR3 has 14 amino acids. Per the germline V gene, CDR1 is KGHSH and CDR2 is LQKENI. Trimming left V 6 bases short and J 2 bases short, with 13 bases between. The CDR3 nucleotides read TGTGCCAGCTCCCCCTCGAAGGGGCAAGAGACCCAGTACTTC. It is translated as CASSPSKGQETQYF.

The V and J genes are TRBV11-3 and TRBJ1-1, with D perhaps matching TRBD1 (5 bases). The CDR3 is made up of 15 amino acids. V lost 0 bases, J lost 4 bases, and 12 bases lay in between. Germline CDR1 reads SGHNT; CDR2 reads YENEEA. CDR3 DNA: TGTGCCAGCAGCTTAGAAGGGACTGCCGGCACTGAAGCTTTCTTT. Translating it yields CASSLEGTAGTEAFF.

V usage is TRBV4-1 and J usage is TRBJ2-5; a weak D match, TRBD2 (7 bases). CDR3 length equals 16 residues. The germline V gene encodes CDR1 MGHRA and CDR2 YSYEKL. V lost 0 bases and J lost 5, with 16 bases in between. The CDR3 DNA follows: TGCGCCAGCAGCCAAGAACTGGGGGGGCGCGGGGAGACCCAGTACTTC. Encoded protein: CASSQELGGRGETQYF.